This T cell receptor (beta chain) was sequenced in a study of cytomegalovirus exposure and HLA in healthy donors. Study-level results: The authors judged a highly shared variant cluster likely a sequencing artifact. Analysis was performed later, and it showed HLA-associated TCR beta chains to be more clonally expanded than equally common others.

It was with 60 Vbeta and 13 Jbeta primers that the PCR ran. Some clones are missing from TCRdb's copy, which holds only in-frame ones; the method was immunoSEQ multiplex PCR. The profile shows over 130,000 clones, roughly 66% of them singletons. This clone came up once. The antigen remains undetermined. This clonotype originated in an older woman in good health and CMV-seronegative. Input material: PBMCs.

The CDR3 sequence is CASQGSLANYGYTF. The CDR3 coding sequence is TGTGCCAGCCAGGGGTCCCTAGCTAACTATGGCTACACCTTC. This chain connects TRBV6-6 to TRBJ1-2, with D tentatively TRBD1 (6 bases). Trimming took off 8 bases at V and 0 bases at J, with 13 bases between the two ends. The germline V gene encodes CDR1 MNHNY and CDR2 SVGAGI (reference sequence). This CDR3 has 14 residues.